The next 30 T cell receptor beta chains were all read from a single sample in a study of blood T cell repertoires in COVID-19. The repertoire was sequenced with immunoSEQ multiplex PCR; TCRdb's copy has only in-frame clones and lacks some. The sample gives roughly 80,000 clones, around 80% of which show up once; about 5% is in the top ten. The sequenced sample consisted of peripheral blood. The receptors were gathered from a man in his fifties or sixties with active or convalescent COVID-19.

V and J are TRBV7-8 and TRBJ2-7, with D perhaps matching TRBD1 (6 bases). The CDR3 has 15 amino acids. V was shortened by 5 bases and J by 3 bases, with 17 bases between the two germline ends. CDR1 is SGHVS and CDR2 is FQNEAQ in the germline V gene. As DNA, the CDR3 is TGTGCCAGCAGCCGAGGGCAGACAGGATTCTACGAGCAGTACTTC. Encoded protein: CASSRGQTGFYEQYF.

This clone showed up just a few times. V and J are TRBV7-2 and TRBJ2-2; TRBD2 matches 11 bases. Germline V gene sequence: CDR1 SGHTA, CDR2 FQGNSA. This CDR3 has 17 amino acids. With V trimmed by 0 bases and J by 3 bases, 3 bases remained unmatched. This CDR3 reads CASSLAEGLADTGELFF. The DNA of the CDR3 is TGTGCCAGCAGCTTAGCGGAGGGACTAGCGGACACCGGGGAGCTGTTTTTT.

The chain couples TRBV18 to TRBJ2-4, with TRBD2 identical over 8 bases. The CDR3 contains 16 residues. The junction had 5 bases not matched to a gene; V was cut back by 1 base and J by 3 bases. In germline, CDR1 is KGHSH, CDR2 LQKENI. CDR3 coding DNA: TGTGCCAGCTCACCACAGGACGCGGGGGGCAAAAACATTCAGTACTTC. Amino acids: CASSPQDAGGKNIQYF.

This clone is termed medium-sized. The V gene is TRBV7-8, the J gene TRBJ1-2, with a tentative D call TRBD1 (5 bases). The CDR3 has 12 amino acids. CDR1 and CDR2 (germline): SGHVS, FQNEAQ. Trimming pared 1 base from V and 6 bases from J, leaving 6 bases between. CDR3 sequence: CASSLGRDGYTF. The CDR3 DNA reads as TGTGCCAGCAGCTTAGGCAGGGATGGCTACACCTTC.

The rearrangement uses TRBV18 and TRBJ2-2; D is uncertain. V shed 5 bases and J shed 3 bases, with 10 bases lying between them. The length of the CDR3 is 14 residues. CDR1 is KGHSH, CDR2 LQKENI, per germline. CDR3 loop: CASSRVSDTGELFF. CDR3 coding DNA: TGTGCCAGCTCAAGAGTCTCCGACACCGGGGAGCTGTTTTTT.

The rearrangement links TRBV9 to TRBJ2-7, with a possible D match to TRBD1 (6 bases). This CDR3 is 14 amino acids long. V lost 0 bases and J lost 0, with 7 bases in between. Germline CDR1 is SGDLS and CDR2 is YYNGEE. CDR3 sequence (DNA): TGTGCCAGCAGCGTAGTGGGGGCCTCCTACGAGCAGTACTTC. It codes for CASSVVGASYEQYF.

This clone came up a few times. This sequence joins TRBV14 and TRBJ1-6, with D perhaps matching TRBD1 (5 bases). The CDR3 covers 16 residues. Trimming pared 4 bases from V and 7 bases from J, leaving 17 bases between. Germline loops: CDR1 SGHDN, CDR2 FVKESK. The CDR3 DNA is TGTGCCAGCAGCCGAACCGCGGGGGTCACAAATTCACCCCTCCACTTT. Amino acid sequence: CASSRTAGVTNSPLHF. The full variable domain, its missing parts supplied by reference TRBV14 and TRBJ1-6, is EAGVTQFPSHSVIEKGQTVTLRCDPISGHDNLYWYRRVMGKEIKFLLHFVKESKQDESGMPNNRFLAERTGGTYSTLKVQPAELEDSGVYFCASSRTAGVTNSPLHFGNGTRLTVT.

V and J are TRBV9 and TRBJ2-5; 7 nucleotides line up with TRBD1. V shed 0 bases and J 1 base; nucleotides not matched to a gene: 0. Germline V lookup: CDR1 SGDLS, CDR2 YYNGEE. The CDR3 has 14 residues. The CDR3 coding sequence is TGTGCCAGCAGCGTAGGACAGGGCCAAGAGACCCAGTACTTC. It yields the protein CASSVGQGQETQYF.

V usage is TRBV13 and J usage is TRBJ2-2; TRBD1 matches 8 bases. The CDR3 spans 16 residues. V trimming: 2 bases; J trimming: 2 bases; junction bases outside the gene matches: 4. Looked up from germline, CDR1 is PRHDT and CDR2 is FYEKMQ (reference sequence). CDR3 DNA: TGTGCCAGCAGCTTAAGGGGGACAGGTAACACCGGGGAGCTGTTTTTT. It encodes CASSLRGTGNTGELFF.

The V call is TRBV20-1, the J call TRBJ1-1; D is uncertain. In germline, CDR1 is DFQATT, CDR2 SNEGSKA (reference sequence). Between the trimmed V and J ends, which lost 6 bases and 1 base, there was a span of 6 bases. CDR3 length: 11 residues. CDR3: CSAGSNTEAFF. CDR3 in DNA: TGCAGTGCCGGGTCGAACACTGAAGCTTTCTTT.

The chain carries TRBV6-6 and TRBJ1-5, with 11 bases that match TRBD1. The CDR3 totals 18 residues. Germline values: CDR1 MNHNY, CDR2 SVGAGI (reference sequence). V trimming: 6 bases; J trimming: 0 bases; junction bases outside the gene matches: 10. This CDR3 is CASSRWGTGGNSNQPQHF. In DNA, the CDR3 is TGTGCCAGCAGCCGATGGGGGACAGGGGGTAATAGCAATCAGCCCCAGCATTTT.

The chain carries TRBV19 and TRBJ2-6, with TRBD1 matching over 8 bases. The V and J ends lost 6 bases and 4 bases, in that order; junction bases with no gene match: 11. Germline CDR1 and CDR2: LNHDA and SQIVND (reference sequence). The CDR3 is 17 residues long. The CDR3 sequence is CASSPLGQGPGANVLTF. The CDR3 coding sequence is TGTGCCAGTAGCCCCTTAGGACAGGGTCCGGGGGCCAACGTCCTGACTTTC.

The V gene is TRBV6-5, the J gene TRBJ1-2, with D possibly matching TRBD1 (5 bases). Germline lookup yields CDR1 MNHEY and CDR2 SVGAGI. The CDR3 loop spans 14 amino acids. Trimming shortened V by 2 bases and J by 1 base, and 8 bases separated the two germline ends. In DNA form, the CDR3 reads TGTGCCAGCAGTTACGGGGGGTATAACTATGGCTACACCTTC. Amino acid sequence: CASSYGGYNYGYTF.

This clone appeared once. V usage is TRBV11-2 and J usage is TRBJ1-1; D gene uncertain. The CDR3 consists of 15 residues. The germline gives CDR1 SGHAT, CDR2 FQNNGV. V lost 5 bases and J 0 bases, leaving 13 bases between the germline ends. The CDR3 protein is CASSPLDNLNTEAFF. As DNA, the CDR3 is TGTGCCAGCAGCCCCCTTGACAATCTGAACACTGAAGCTTTCTTT.

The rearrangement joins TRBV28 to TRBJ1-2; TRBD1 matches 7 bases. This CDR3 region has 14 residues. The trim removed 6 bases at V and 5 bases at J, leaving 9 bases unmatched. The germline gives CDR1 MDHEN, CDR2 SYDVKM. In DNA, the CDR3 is TGTGCCAGCAGAGACACAGGGGAAATGTATGGCTACACCTTC. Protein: CASRDTGEMYGYTF.

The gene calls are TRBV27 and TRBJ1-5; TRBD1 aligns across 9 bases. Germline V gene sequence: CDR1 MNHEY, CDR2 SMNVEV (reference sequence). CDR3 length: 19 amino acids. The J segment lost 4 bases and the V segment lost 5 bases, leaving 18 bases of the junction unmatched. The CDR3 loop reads CASSPTHGTGFSWNQPQHF. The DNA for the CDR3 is TGTGCCAGCAGTCCAACTCACGGGACAGGGTTTTCGTGGAATCAGCCCCAGCATTTT.

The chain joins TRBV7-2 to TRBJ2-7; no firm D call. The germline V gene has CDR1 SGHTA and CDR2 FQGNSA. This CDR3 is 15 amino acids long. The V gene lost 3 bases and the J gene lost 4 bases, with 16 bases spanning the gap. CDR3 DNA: TGTGCCAGCAGCTTCTCAAACCCCGGAGAGTACGAGCAGTACTTC. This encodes CASSFSNPGEYEQYF. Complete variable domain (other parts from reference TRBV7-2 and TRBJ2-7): GAGVSQSPSNKVTEKGKDVELRCDPISGHTALYWYRQSLGQGLEFLIYFQGNSAPDKSGLPSDRFSAERTGGSVSTLTIQRTQQEDSAVYLCASSFSNPGEYEQYFGPGTRLTVT.

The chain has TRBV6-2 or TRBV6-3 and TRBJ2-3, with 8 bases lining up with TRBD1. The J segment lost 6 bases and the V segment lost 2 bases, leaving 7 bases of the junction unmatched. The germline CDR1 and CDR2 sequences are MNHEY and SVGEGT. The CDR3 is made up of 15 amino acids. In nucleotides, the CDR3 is TGTGCCAGCAGTTACCGGCAGGGGGCAAGCGATACGCAGTATTTT. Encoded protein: CASSYRQGASDTQYF.

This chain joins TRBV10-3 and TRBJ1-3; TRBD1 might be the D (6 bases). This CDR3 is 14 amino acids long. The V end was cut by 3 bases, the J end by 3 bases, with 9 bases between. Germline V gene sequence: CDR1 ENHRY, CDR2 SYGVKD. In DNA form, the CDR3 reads TGTGCCATCAGTGACCGGACAGTTGGAAACACCATATATTTT. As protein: CAISDRTVGNTIYF.

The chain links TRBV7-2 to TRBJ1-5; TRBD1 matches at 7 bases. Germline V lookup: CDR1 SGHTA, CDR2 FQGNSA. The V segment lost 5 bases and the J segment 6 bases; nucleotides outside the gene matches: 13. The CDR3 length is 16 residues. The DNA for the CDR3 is TGTGCCAGCAGCCCCCGACAGGGAAGGGATACTCAGCCCCAGCATTTT. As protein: CASSPRQGRDTQPQHF. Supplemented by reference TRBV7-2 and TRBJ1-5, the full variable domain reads GAGVSQSPSNKVTEKGKDVELRCDPISGHTALYWYRQSLGQGLEFLIYFQGNSAPDKSGLPSDRFSAERTGGSVSTLTIQRTQQEDSAVYLCASSPRQGRDTQPQHFGDGTRLSIL.

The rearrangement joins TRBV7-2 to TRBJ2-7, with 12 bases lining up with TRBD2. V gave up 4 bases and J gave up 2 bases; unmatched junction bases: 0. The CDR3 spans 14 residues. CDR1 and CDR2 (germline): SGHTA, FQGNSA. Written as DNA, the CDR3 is TGTGCCAGCAGCTCTAGCGGGGGGGCCTACGAGCAGTACTTC. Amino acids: CASSSSGGAYEQYF.

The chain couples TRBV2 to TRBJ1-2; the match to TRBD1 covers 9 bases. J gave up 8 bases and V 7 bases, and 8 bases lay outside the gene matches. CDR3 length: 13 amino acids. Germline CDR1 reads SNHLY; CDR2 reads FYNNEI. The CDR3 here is CASTIMTGGGYTF. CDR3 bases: TGTGCCAGCACCATTATGACAGGGGGAGGCTACACCTTC.

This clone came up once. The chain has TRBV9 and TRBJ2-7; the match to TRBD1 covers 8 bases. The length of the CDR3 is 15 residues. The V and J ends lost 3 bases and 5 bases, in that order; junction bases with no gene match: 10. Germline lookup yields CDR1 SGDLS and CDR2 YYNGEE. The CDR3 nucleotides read TGTGCCAGCAGCGCCCCCGACAGGGGAGACAACGAGCAGTACTTC. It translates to CASSAPDRGDNEQYF.

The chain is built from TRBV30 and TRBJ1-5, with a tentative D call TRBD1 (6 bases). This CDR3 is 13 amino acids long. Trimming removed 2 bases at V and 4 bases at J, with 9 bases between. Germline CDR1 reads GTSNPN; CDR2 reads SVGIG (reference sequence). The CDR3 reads CAWSSQGNQPQHF. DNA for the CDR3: TGTGCCTGGAGTTCCCAGGGGAATCAGCCCCAGCATTTT.

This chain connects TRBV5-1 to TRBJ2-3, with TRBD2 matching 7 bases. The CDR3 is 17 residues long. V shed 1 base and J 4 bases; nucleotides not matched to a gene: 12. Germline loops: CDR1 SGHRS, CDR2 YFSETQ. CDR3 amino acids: CASSLLNSGRTADTQYF. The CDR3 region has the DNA TGCGCCAGCAGCTTGCTTAATAGCGGGCGAACGGCAGATACGCAGTATTTT.

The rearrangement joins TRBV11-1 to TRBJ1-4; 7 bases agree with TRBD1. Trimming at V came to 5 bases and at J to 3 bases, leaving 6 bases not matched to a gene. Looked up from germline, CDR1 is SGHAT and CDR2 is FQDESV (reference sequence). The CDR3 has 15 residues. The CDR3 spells CASSQGGQSNEKLFF. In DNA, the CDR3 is TGTGCCAGCAGCCAGGGGGGACAGTCTAATGAAAAACTGTTTTTT.

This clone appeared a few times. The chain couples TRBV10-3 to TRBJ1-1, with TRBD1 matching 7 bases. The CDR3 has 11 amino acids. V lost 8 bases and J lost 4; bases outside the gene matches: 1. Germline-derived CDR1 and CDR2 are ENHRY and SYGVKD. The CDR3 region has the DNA TGTGCCATCCGGGACAGCACTGAAGCTTTCTTT. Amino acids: CAIRDSTEAFF.

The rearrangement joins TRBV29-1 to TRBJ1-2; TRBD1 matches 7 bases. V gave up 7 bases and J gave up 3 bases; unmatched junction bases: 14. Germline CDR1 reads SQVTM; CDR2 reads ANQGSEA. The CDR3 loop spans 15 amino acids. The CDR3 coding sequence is TGCAGCGCTCAACAAGGGGGCGGGATGGACTATGGCTACACCTTC. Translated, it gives CSAQQGGGMDYGYTF. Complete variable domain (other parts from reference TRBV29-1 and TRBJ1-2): SAVISQKPSRDICQRGTSLTIQCQVDSQVTMMFWYRQQPGQSLTLIATANQGSEATYESGFVIDKFPISRPNLTFSTLTVSNMSPEDSSIYLCSAQQGGGMDYGYTFGSGTRLTVV.

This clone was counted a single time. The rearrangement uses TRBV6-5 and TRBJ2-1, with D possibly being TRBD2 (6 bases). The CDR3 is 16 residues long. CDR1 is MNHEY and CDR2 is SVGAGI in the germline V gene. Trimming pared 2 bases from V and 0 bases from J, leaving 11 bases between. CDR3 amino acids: CASSYRLVHSYNEQFF. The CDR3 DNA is TGTGCCAGCAGTTACCGACTAGTGCACTCCTACAATGAGCAGTTCTTC.

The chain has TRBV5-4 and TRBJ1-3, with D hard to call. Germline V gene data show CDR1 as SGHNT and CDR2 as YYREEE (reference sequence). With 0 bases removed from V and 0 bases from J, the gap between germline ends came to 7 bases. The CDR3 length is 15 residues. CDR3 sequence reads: CASSLDISSGNTIYF. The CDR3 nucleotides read TGTGCCAGCAGCTTGGACATAAGCTCTGGAAACACCATATATTTT.